This TCR beta chain was recovered during a study of blood T cell repertoires in COVID-19 (TCRdb year 2020). As for the study more broadly: Samples covering the acute and convalescent phases of COVID-19 were provided by collaborators in the United States, Italy and Spain. The material from the prospective study consisted of cDNA or gDNA derived from T cells, B-cell-depleted T cells, or PBMCs. Deeply sampled blood TCRbeta repertoires from subjects exposed to, actively infected with, or recovered from COVID-19 were included in the dataset. The repertoires were made available in a free public database intended to serve as a resource for research on the immune response to SARS-CoV-2. The samples were drawn from the first 160 participants of the ongoing ImmuneRACE study and from more than 1,000 subjects provided by 6 global collaborators. A de-identified subject ID, COVID-19 status, age in years and sex were almost always included in the sample metadata. Where available, HLA class I and class II types were taken from metadata supplied by the sample provider and were not determined by assay-based typing. The paper's findings and limits, for the study overall: The quantity of clinical and demographic metadata differed by source and by participant and was supplied without curation.

Counted from cysteine to phenylalanine, this CDR3 has 12 amino acids. Just CDR3 DNA is preserved here, 36 bases in frame from base 1. Sequences MNHEY (CDR1) and SVGAGI (CDR2) are obtained from the germline V gene. Trimming at the junction amounts to 5 bases on V and 5 bases on J, and the germline ends lie 9 bases apart. TCRbeta CDR3 regions were amplified from genomic DNA by means of the immunoSEQ Assay, a bias-controlled multiplex PCR. Concerning the study's data processing: Within the assay, amplification of reference gene primers was used to estimate how many nucleated cells each sample contained. Sequence reads were collapsed and filtered to measure the absolute abundance of every unique TCRbeta CDR3 rearrangement. For each sample, productive Simpson clonality was calculated as the square root of Simpson's diversity index across productive rearrangements. TCRdb stores this immuneACCESS table with in-frame sequences only. Part of the clones is absent; in the studies checked, under half of the shortfall reflects unresolved V genes, and no reason is known for the rest. V and J calls and clone size are those listed in that table; D and trimming were worked out from the DNA. Within this sample are 35,000 to 50,000 clones, with around 76% of them counted one time only. The leading ten clones occupy around a quarter of the sample.

A remark on this clone: Its antigen is currently not known. The record has no base qualities; no much larger clone is one base away.

Collaborating institutions collected whole blood in K2EDTA tubes following their own protocols. For TCRbeta analysis, collaborators shipped samples in one of three forms: frozen whole blood, isolated PBMCs, or DNA extracted from either of those sample types. Sequencing was done on a sample of peripheral blood. The chain is made from TRBV6-5 and TRBJ1-2; too little of a D gene remains to name it. The receptor was derived from a man older than 75 with acute or convalescent COVID-19. The CDR3 protein: CASSPGEYGYTF. The base sequence is TGTGCCAGCAGTCCCGGGGAGTATGGCTACACCTTC.